The clone carrying this T cell receptor (beta chain) was seen a few times. The sample comes from a study of blood T cell repertoires in COVID-19. Background on the study: Nucleic acid was either cDNA or gDNA, and it came from T cells, B-cell-depleted T cells, or PBMCs.

Generated by immunoSEQ multiplex PCR, the TCRdb table keeps only in-frame clones and is missing some. In the table there are 150,000 to 200,000 clones, 70% to 90% of which are singletons. The CDR3 has 17 amino acids. The V and J ends lost 2 bases and 3 bases respectively, with 18 bases between them. The V gene's germline CDR1 is SGHRS and CDR2 YFSETQ. The clonotype was recovered from a man aged 35 to 55 with acute or convalescent COVID-19. The chain carries TRBV5-1 and TRBJ2-1; possible D gene TRBD1, 6 bases. The material sequenced was peripheral blood. The CDR3 here is CASSLRQASNNYNEQFF. Here the CDR3 DNA reads TGCGCCAGCAGCTTAAGACAGGCCAGCAACAACTACAATGAGCAGTTCTTC.